The 26 T cell receptor beta chains listed next were all sequenced from one sample in a study of cytomegalovirus exposure and HLA in healthy donors (dated by TCRdb to 2017 to 2019). Library construction relied on the immunoSEQ multiplex PCR assay. Held by TCRdb, this immuneACCESS table contains in-frame sequences only and omits some clones. Under half of the omission traces to an unresolved V gene where checked; the cause of the rest is unknown. The sample contains about 130,000 clones, roughly 95% of them found a single time. The ten largest clones represent about 1.7% of the sample. The sample taken for sequencing was PBMCs. Receptor source: a man aged 18 to 30 in good health and CMV-seronegative.

The count of this clone is one. Here the CDR3 reads CASSVAGTGRHEQYF. CDR3 in DNA: TGTGCCAGCAGCGTAGCTGGGACAGGGAGACACGAGCAGTACTTC. The gene calls are TRBV9 and TRBJ2-7; the match to TRBD1 covers 9 bases. The CDR3 is 15 residues long. V lost 0 bases to trimming and J lost 5 bases; unmatched junction nucleotides: 6. Germline loops: CDR1 SGDLS, CDR2 YYNGEE.

The chain employs TRBV9 and TRBJ1-5, with 8 bases lining up with TRBD1. Germline lookup yields CDR1 SGDLS and CDR2 YYNGEE. CDR3 length: 15 amino acids. With V trimmed by 0 bases and J by 10 bases, 9 bases remained unmatched. For the CDR3, the DNA is TGTGCCAGCAGCGTAGCTGGAGACAGGGGCGGACCCCAGCATTTT. Amino acid sequence: CASSVAGDRGGPQHF.

This chain uses TRBV28 with TRBJ2-7, with 14 bases matching TRBD2. CDR1 and CDR2 from the germline V gene are MDHEN and SYDVKM. This CDR3 has 15 residues. Trimming removed 5 bases from V and 6 bases from J; junction bases left unmatched: 6. The CDR3 DNA is TGTGCCAGCAGTGAACCGGGACTAGCGGGAGTCGAGCAGTACTTC. Translated, it gives CASSEPGLAGVEQYF.

The chain couples TRBV2 to TRBJ1-5; TRBD1 agrees at 11 bases. Trimming cost V 6 bases and J 3 bases; bases outside gene matches: 4. This CDR3 has 15 amino acids. CDR1 and CDR2 from the germline V gene are SNHLY and FYNNEI. The CDR3 reads CASRKGQGDNQPQHF. In DNA form, the CDR3 reads TGTGCCAGCAGGAAGGGACAGGGGGACAATCAGCCCCAGCATTTT.

CDR3 region: CASSPGRGAMNTEAFF. The DNA of the CDR3 is TGTGCCAGCAGCCCGGGCCGGGGGGCGATGAACACTGAAGCTTTCTTT. The chain carries TRBV7-9 and TRBJ1-1, with D possibly being TRBD1 (6 bases). Germline V gene sequence: CDR1 SEHNR, CDR2 FQNEAQ (reference sequence). The CDR3 is made up of 16 amino acids. V gave up 5 bases and J gave up 0 bases, with 16 bases separating them.

Concerning this clone itself: The junction departs from the called germline gene at one end, perhaps through a read error. This chain connects TRBV7-7 to TRBJ2-1, with a weak D call TRBD1 (5 bases). Germline V gene data show CDR1 as SSHAT and CDR2 as FNYEAQ (reference sequence). The CDR3 sequence is 16 residues long. This CDR3 is CASSQDKSRPYNEQFF. In nucleotides, the CDR3 is TGTGCTAGCAGCCAGGACAAGAGTCGACCCTACAATGAGCAGTTCTTC.

The chain recombines TRBV11-3 with TRBJ1-4; D is perhaps TRBD1 (5 bases). Germline CDR1 reads SGHNT; CDR2 reads YENEEA. V dropped 5 bases and J dropped 3 bases, with 22 bases sitting between them. The CDR3 sequence is 18 residues long. CDR3 in amino acids: CASSTSWPGGVANEKLFF. CDR3 nucleotide sequence: TGTGCCAGCAGCACCAGCTGGCCCGGAGGGGTGGCTAATGAAAAACTGTTTTTT.

This chain uses TRBV15 with TRBJ1-5, with D possibly TRBD1 on 5 matching bases. V gave up 2 bases and J gave up 6 bases, with 5 bases separating them. Germline V CDR1 and CDR2: LNHNV, YYDKDF (reference sequence). The length of the CDR3 is 12 residues. CDR3 DNA: TGTGCCACCAGCAGAACAGGTCAGCCCCAGCATTTT. Protein product: CATSRTGQPQHF.

J is TRBJ2-7 and V is TRBV7-2; D perhaps matches TRBD1 (8 bases). This CDR3 region has 15 residues. Deletions cut 7 bases from V and 0 bases from J, with 16 bases between. Germline V gene lookup returns CDR1 SGHTA and CDR2 FQGNSA. CDR3 nucleotides: TGTGCCAGCACCCCAGGGGGCGGGGGCTCCTACGAGCAGTACTTC. Its protein is CASTPGGGGSYEQYF.

As DNA, the CDR3 is TGTGCCAGCAGTGAAGGGACAGGGACCGAGCAGTACTTC. It codes for CASSEGTGTEQYF. The chain recombines TRBV2 with TRBJ2-7, with TRBD1 matching over 8 bases. Germline values: CDR1 SNHLY, CDR2 FYNNEI. This CDR3 comprises 13 residues. The ends lost 1 base at V and 6 bases at J; junction bases unmatched: 2.

This clone was recorded once. CDR3 region: CASSPAGRAYNEQFF. The DNA for the CDR3 is TGTGCCAGCTCACCAGCCGGGAGGGCCTACAATGAGCAGTTCTTC. The chain employs TRBV18 and TRBJ2-1; 8 bases are a match to TRBD2. J was trimmed by 2 bases and V by 2 bases; bases with no gene match: 2. The CDR3 has 15 amino acids. CDR1 and CDR2 (germline): KGHSH, LQKENI.

The V and J genes are TRBV5-4 and TRBJ1-5, with a possible D match to TRBD1 (5 bases). CDR3 length: 12 residues. Germline V CDR1 and CDR2: SGHNT, YYREEE (reference sequence). Trimming shortened V by 4 bases and J by 7 bases, and 9 bases separated the two germline ends. CDR3 nucleotide sequence: TGTGCCAGCAGCGTAGACAGCCAGCCCCAGCATTTT. Translation: CASSVDSQPQHF.

The gene calls are TRBV27 and TRBJ1-4; D is undetermined. From germline, CDR1 is MNHEY and CDR2 SMNVEV (reference sequence). The length of the CDR3 is 16 residues. Trimming removed 5 bases at V and 7 bases at J, with 20 bases between. Written as DNA, the CDR3 is TGTGCCAGCAGTCCTACCGACTCATCGAGTGGTGAAAAACTGTTTTTT. The encoded protein is CASSPTDSSSGEKLFF.

This sequence joins TRBV6-5 and TRBJ2-7; D may be TRBD1 (5 bases). V was trimmed by 2 bases and J by 7 bases, leaving 9 bases between them. From germline, CDR1 is MNHEY and CDR2 SVGAGI. This CDR3 is 12 amino acids long. This CDR3 is CASSYGRDEQYF. The CDR3 DNA reads as TGTGCCAGCAGTTACGGCAGGGATGAGCAGTACTTC.

This chain connects TRBV4-3 to TRBJ2-7; 12 nucleotides line up with TRBD2. After removal of 0 bases from V and 3 bases from J, the junction contained 15 bases not matched to a gene. Germline V CDR1 and CDR2: LGHNA, YSLEER. CDR3 size: 20 residues. CDR3 DNA: TGCGCCAGCAGCCAAGATTTTATGACTAGCGGGAGTCTTGATATCTACGAGCAGTACTTC. It translates to CASSQDFMTSGSLDIYEQYF.

V usage is TRBV9 and J usage is TRBJ2-1; maybe TRBD2 (6 bases). CDR1 is SGDLS and CDR2 is YYNGEE in the germline V gene. The CDR3 sequence is 12 residues long. The V end lost 4 bases, the J end lost 8 bases, and 10 bases lay between the germline ends. The CDR3 nucleotides read TGTGCCAGCAGCCTCCGACTAGATGAGCAGTTCTTC. It translates to CASSLRLDEQFF. The full variable domain, with the rest looked up from reference TRBV9 and TRBJ2-1, is DSGVTQTPKHLITATGQRVTLRCSPRSGDLSVYWYQQSLDQGLQFLIQYYNGEERAKGNILERFSAQQFPDLHSELNLSSLELGDSALYFCASSLRLDEQFFGPGTRLTVL.

The chain recombines TRBV28 with TRBJ1-3, with 8 bases identical to TRBD1. V lost 7 bases, J lost 2 bases, and 7 bases stayed unmatched. Germline V gives CDR1 MDHEN, CDR2 SYDVKM. The CDR3 loop spans 15 amino acids. The CDR3 region is CASNPQTGAGNTIYF. CDR3 sequence (DNA): TGTGCCAGCAACCCCCAGACAGGGGCTGGAAACACCATATATTTT.

Remarks on this clone: Distinct nucleotide sequences in the sample also encode this CDR3. The V and J genes are TRBV7-3 and TRBJ2-7, with D maybe TRBD2 (6 bases). CDR1 is SGHTA, CDR2 FQGTGA, per germline. V lost 0 bases, J lost 1 base, and 7 bases lay in between. The CDR3 sequence is 14 residues long. The CDR3 sequence is CASSLTGGSYEQYF. CDR3 coding DNA: TGTGCCAGCAGCTTAACAGGAGGGTCCTACGAGCAGTACTTC.

V and J are TRBV6-6 and TRBJ2-7, with unresolved D. Germline CDR1 reads MNHNY; CDR2 reads SVGAGI (reference sequence). The CDR3 totals 12 residues. V was trimmed by 8 bases and J by 5 bases, leaving 13 bases between them. CDR3 sequence (DNA): TGTGCCAGCGGAGAGAGGTCCCACGAGCAGTACTTC. Protein sequence: CASGERSHEQYF.

V is TRBV5-1 and J is TRBJ2-5; D is ambiguous. From germline, CDR1 is SGHRS and CDR2 YFSETQ. CDR3 length equals 12 residues. The germline V and J ends were trimmed by 5 bases and 7 bases, with 12 bases remaining between them. The CDR3 reads CASSITTGTQYF. Written as DNA, the CDR3 is TGCGCCAGCAGTATTACGACGGGGACCCAGTACTTC.

This clone was picked up one time. The V call is TRBV28, the J call TRBJ2-7; 8 bases map to TRBD1. This CDR3 is built from 14 residues. Unmatched junction bases numbered 6, after V lost 3 bases and J lost 5 bases. The germline gives CDR1 MDHEN, CDR2 SYDVKM. Here the CDR3 reads CASSFDRGSHEQYF. The CDR3 DNA reads as TGTGCCAGCAGTTTTGACAGGGGATCCCACGAGCAGTACTTC.

This chain joins TRBV30 and TRBJ1-2, with 8 nucleotides matching TRBD1. The V and J ends lost 3 bases and 8 bases, in that order; junction bases with no gene match: 8. The CDR3 runs 13 residues. From germline, CDR1 is GTSNPN and CDR2 SVGIG (reference sequence). CDR3 sequence reads: CAWRRQGSGGYTF. DNA of the CDR3: TGTGCCTGGAGAAGACAGGGGTCAGGGGGCTACACCTTC.

The chain uses TRBV29-1 and TRBJ1-2, with unresolved D. Germline CDR1 is SQVTM and CDR2 is ANQGSEA. Between the trimmed V and J ends, which lost 6 bases and 4 bases, there was a span of 15 bases. The CDR3 runs 13 residues. In nucleotides, the CDR3 is TGCAGCGTAGGCGGGAAACAGACCTATGGCTACACCTTC. Protein: CSVGGKQTYGYTF.

This chain links TRBV7-9 with TRBJ1-4; D is unresolved. V lost 1 base to trimming and J lost 4 bases, with 13 bases between them. This CDR3 has 16 residues. The germline gives CDR1 SEHNR, CDR2 FQNEAQ (reference sequence). CDR3: CASSLGMAALNEKLFF. CDR3 coding DNA: TGTGCCAGCAGCTTAGGAATGGCGGCTCTTAATGAAAAACTGTTTTTT.

The rearrangement joins TRBV27 to TRBJ2-1; TRBD2 agrees at 9 bases. The CDR3 has 16 residues. The germline V gene has CDR1 MNHEY and CDR2 SMNVEV (reference sequence). V shed 6 bases and J 12 bases; nucleotides not matched to a gene: 18. CDR3 sequence: CASSLIDTPSGAPQFF. In DNA form, the CDR3 reads TGTGCCAGCAGCCTAATCGACACACCTAGCGGGGCCCCGCAGTTCTTC.

This rearrangement joins TRBV20-1 to TRBJ2-1; weak D call: TRBD2 (6 bases). This CDR3 is 11 amino acids long. The V gene lost 5 bases and the J gene lost 8 bases, with 10 bases spanning the gap. The germline V gene has CDR1 DFQATT and CDR2 SNEGSKA (reference sequence). This chain's CDR3 is CSAARDYEQFF. The CDR3 coding sequence is TGCAGTGCTGCCCGGGACTATGAGCAGTTCTTC.